Each of the 15 T cell receptor beta chains below was sequenced from the same sample in a study of T-cell memory formation after mild COVID-19. TCRdb redid the calling of the 5' RACE reads with MiXCR, one entry per CDR3 protein. The sample includes about 430,000 distinct CDR3 sequences, around 17% seen only once; the top ten take 20% to 25%. The sequenced material came from PBMCs or a T cell subset sorted from them (not recorded which). These receptors came from a man between 18 and 29 years old who had mild COVID-19 (a few samples of this study predate the infection). Cell type and time point are not known.

This clonotype was seen many times. This chain uses TRBV5-1 with TRBJ2-3, with D unclear. CDR1 and CDR2 from the germline V gene are SGHRS and YFSETQ. Trimming removed 3 bases from V and 0 bases from J, with 11 bases in between. This CDR3 contains 15 residues. CDR3 loop: CASSWQVPSTDTQYF. The CDR3 DNA follows: TGCGCCAGCAGCTGGCAGGTCCCTAGCACAGATACGCAGTATTTT.

This chain uses TRBV9 with TRBJ2-1; 11 bases are shared with TRBD2. V lost 4 bases to trimming and J lost 8 bases; unmatched junction nucleotides: 8. This CDR3 has 15 residues. In germline, CDR1 is SGDLS, CDR2 YYNGEE. The DNA for the CDR3 is TGTGCCAGCAGCTCCCGGGTAGCGGGGGGGCATGAGCAGTTCTTC. This gives the protein CASSSRVAGGHEQFF.

This clonotype was recorded at least ten times. This chain connects TRBV20-1 to TRBJ2-1; D is perhaps TRBD2 (5 bases). The CDR3 totals 12 residues. The germline V gene encodes CDR1 DFQATT and CDR2 SNEGSKA (reference sequence). V was trimmed by 5 bases and J by 5 bases, leaving 10 bases between them. The CDR3 is CSADGLDNEQFF. CDR3 DNA sequence: TGCAGTGCTGATGGACTCGACAATGAGCAGTTCTTC.

This clonotype was seen ten or more times. The J gene is TRBJ2-5, the V gene TRBV5-4; D is possibly TRBD2 (7 bases). Germline lookup yields CDR1 SGHNT and CDR2 YYREEE (reference sequence). CDR3 length: 13 amino acids. Deletions cut 3 bases from V and 5 bases from J, with 11 bases between. CDR3 region: CASSYRGAETQYF. CDR3 nucleotides: TGTGCCAGCAGCTACCGGGGGGCCGAGACCCAGTACTTC.

The V call is TRBV9, the J call TRBJ1-1, with D possibly being TRBD1 (5 bases). Trimming removed 4 bases at V and 6 bases at J, with 13 bases between. Germline V gene sequence: CDR1 SGDLS, CDR2 YYNGEE. There are 13 residues in the CDR3. Here the CDR3 reads CASSRDPNSEAFF. CDR3 in DNA: TGTGCCAGCAGCAGGGACCCCAACTCTGAAGCTTTCTTT.

The genes are TRBV6-2 or TRBV6-3 and TRBJ2-3, with D hard to call. CDR1 and CDR2 (germline): MNHEY, SVGEGT. V shed 2 bases and J shed 4 bases, with 7 bases lying between them. This CDR3 region has 13 residues. The CDR3 is CASSYNHADTQYF. CDR3 nucleotide sequence: TGTGCCAGCAGTTACAACCACGCAGATACGCAGTATTTT.

This clonotype was detected ten times or more. This chain uses TRBV6-6 with TRBJ1-6, with a tentative D call TRBD1 (5 bases). This CDR3 contains 11 residues. The germline V gene encodes CDR1 MNHNY and CDR2 SVGAGI (reference sequence). V was clipped by 5 bases and J by 14 bases, with 10 bases between them. CDR3 amino acids: CASSPTGTLHF. The CDR3 DNA is TGTGCCAGCAGTCCAACAGGTACCCTCCACTTT.

J is TRBJ1-1 and V is TRBV5-1, with no clear D. Trimming left V 0 bases short and J 4 bases short, with 10 bases between. The CDR3 loop spans 14 amino acids. The germline V gene encodes CDR1 SGHRS and CDR2 YFSETQ. Here the CDR3 reads CASSLAEVGTEAFF. CDR3 bases: TGCGCCAGCAGCTTGGCCGAGGTTGGCACTGAAGCTTTCTTT.

V usage is TRBV5-1 and J usage is TRBJ2-5, with D maybe TRBD1 (7 bases). Trimming cost V 2 bases and J 1 base, with 12 bases left between them. The CDR3 is made up of 15 amino acids. The germline CDR1 and CDR2 sequences are SGHRS and YFSETQ. This chain's CDR3 is CASSFQGGVQETQYF. In DNA form, the CDR3 reads TGCGCCAGCAGCTTCCAGGGGGGCGTCCAAGAGACCCAGTACTTC. The variable domain in full, completed from reference TRBV5-1 and TRBJ2-5, reads KAGVTQTPRYLIKTRGQQVTLSCSPISGHRSVSWYQQTPGQGLQFLFEYFSETQRNKGNFPGRFSGRQFSNSRSEMNVSTLELGDSALYLCASSFQGGVQETQYFGPGTRLLVL.

A few counts support this clonotype. This rearrangement joins TRBV24-1 to TRBJ2-2; no clear D gene. The CDR3 extends over 13 amino acids. The V end lost 3 bases, the J end lost 7 bases, and 8 bases lay between the germline ends. The V gene's germline CDR1 is KGHDR and CDR2 SFDVKD. CDR3 DNA sequence: TGTGCCACCAGTGATCCCGGGCTCGGGGAGCTGTTTTTT. Protein: CATSDPGLGELFF.

This clonotype was seen more than once but under ten times. The chain couples TRBV4-1 to TRBJ2-2, with D possibly being TRBD2 (5 bases). Trimming removed 8 bases from V and 0 bases from J, with 13 bases in between. The CDR3 is 15 amino acids. The germline V gene encodes CDR1 MGHRA and CDR2 YSYEKL. The CDR3 DNA follows: TGCGCCAGCGCCCTCGGGCGGGCGAACACCGGGGAGCTGTTTTTT. This gives the protein CASALGRANTGELFF.

The chain carries TRBV5-6 and TRBJ2-7; 9 nucleotides match TRBD1. Germline CDR1 and CDR2: SGHDT and YYEEEE. The length of the CDR3 is 15 residues. DNA for the CDR3: TGTGACAGCAGCTCTATGACAGGGGGAGGCTACGAGCAGTACGTC. This gives the protein CDSSSMTGGGYEQYV.

The chain employs TRBV29-1 and TRBJ1-5; no reliable D call. CDR1 is SQVTM, CDR2 ANQGSEA, per germline. This CDR3 spans 13 amino acids. With 7 bases removed from V and 0 bases from J, the gap between germline ends came to 10 bases. The CDR3 reads CSAATDSNQPQHF. In DNA form, the CDR3 reads TGCAGCGCCGCGACTGATAGCAATCAGCCCCAGCATTTT.

This clonotype was observed a few times. Here the CDR3 reads CSAGTGSGANVLTF. The CDR3, as DNA: TGCAGCGCAGGGACAGGGTCTGGGGCCAACGTCCTGACTTTC. The chain joins TRBV29-1 to TRBJ2-6, with 9 positions matching TRBD1. V lost 7 bases and J lost 1; bases outside the gene matches: 2. The CDR3 loop spans 14 amino acids. CDR1 is SQVTM and CDR2 is ANQGSEA in the germline V gene.

This clonotype was recorded many times. This chain uses TRBV5-1 with TRBJ2-2, with D perhaps matching TRBD1 or TRBD2 (6 bases each). Trimming removed 3 bases from V and 1 base from J, with 10 bases in between. Germline V CDR1 and CDR2: SGHRS, YFSETQ. This CDR3 is built from 15 residues. CDR3 in DNA: TGCGCCAGCAGCTCAGGAGGGGGGAACACCGGGGAGCTGTTTTTT. Its translation is CASSSGGGNTGELFF.